The present T cell receptor beta chain was sequenced within a study of blood T cell repertoires in COVID-19. Across the whole study: From the United States, Italy and Spain came samples of acute and convalescent COVID-19. PBMCs, B-cell-depleted T cells, or T cells were the source of the cDNA or gDNA that made up the material.

Produced via immunoSEQ multiplex PCR; TCRdb's table is partial and in-frame only. The sample has more than 50,000 clones; about 75% are singletons. This receptor was taken from an elderly woman with acute or convalescent COVID-19. The sequencing input was peripheral blood.

CDR3 region: CSVRQGTYNSPLHF. The CDR3 DNA reads TGCAGCGTCCGACAGGGGACATATAATTCACCCCTCCACTTT. The chain joins TRBV29-1 to TRBJ1-6; 8 nucleotides line up with TRBD1. There are 14 residues in the CDR3. Germline trimming cut 6 bases from V and 4 bases from J; bases unmatched to any gene: 5. CDR1 is SQVTM and CDR2 is ANQGSEA in the germline V gene.